A selection of T cell receptor beta chains follows, all from one sample in a study of T cells in tuberculosis. Sequencing used immunoSEQ multiplex PCR; TCRdb keeps in-frame clones, though not all of them. The repertoire has about 36,000 clones, 93% of them found once; the top ten carry roughly 7.2%. Sequenced input: PBMCs. These receptors all stem from a donor between 10 and 35 years old with latent tuberculosis or without tuberculosis infection. CDR3s include the opening cysteine and the closing phenylalanine or tryptophan. The D gene is left open where the match is weak. Not all rows give a size; the values are once, few, many and, for expanded clones, a class.

J,V,D,size,CDR3,DNA
TRBJ1-2,TRBV9,-,-,CASSVDGTKGDYGYTF,TGTGCCAGCAGCGTAGATGGGACAAAAGGCGACTATGGCTACACCTTC
TRBJ1-6,TRBV6-1,-,-,CASSDPPVRDNSPLHF,TGTGCCAGCAGTGACCCGCCCGTACGGGATAATTCACCCCTCCACTTT
TRBJ2-3,TRBV9,TRBD2,-,CASSVDGGGADF,TGTGCCAGCAGCGTAGACGGCGGGGGGGCGGATTTT
TRBJ2-6,TRBV7-6,TRBD1,-,CASSLVVRGRTNSGANVLTF,TGTGCCAGCAGCTTAGTCGTAAGGGGGCGAACCAACTCTGGGGCCAACGTCCTGACTTTC
TRBJ1-3,TRBV29-1,TRBD1,-,CSVQDRGDWNTIYF,TGCAGCGTCCAGGACAGGGGGGATTGGAACACCATATATTTT
TRBJ2-7,TRBV5-1,TRBD1,-,CASNPQAGQGFREQYF,TGCGCCAGCAACCCACAGGCCGGACAGGGTTTCAGGGAGCAGTACTTC
TRBJ2-1,TRBV13,-,once,CASSFRPANEQFF,TGTGCCAGCAGCTTCAGGCCTGCCAATGAGCAGTTCTTC
TRBJ2-7,TRBV27,-,once,CASSYDSSYEQYF,TGTGCCAGCAGTTATGACAGTTCCTACGAGCAGTACTTC
TRBJ1-2,TRBV5-4,-,once,CASSLESGVLDGYTF,TGTGCCAGCAGCTTGGAATCAGGGGTTCTAGATGGCTACACCTTC
TRBJ1-2,TRBV4-1,-,-,CASSQGTANGYTF,TGCGCCAGCAGCCAAGGAACAGCAAATGGCTACACCTTC
TRBJ1-4,TRBV10-2,-,-,CASRGPPGHGEKLFF,TGCGCCAGCAGGGGGCCCCCGGGTCATGGTGAAAAACTGTTTTTT
TRBJ2-2,TRBV10-3,-,-,CAVRQYTGELFF,TGTGCCGTACGACAGTACACCGGGGAGCTGTTTTTT
TRBJ1-5,TRBV30,-,-,CAWAPPGLRGRPQHF,TGTGCCTGGGCGCCCCCGGGACTCCGGGGGAGGCCCCAGCATTTT
TRBJ2-1,TRBV15,-,-,CATSRAHTGNHEQFF,TGTGCCACCAGCAGAGCCCACACAGGGAACCATGAGCAGTTCTTC
TRBJ1-2,TRBV6-4,TRBD1,-,CASSANRGAPYGYTF,TGTGCCAGCAGTGCGAACAGGGGAGCCCCCTATGGCTACACCTTC
TRBJ2-1,TRBV4-1,TRBD1,-,CASSQSGTDNEQFF,TGCGCCAGCAGCCAATCTGGGACAGACAATGAGCAGTTCTTC
TRBJ1-2,TRBV19,-,-,CASSAGLIYGYTF,TGTGCCAGTAGTGCCGGACTGATCTATGGCTACACCTTC
TRBJ2-1,TRBV9,-,-,CASSTSLTSYNEQFF,TGTGCCAGCAGCACCAGCCTGACATCATACAATGAGCAGTTCTTC
TRBJ2-1,TRBV30,-,few,CAWSQDRGSNDEQFF,TGTGCCTGGAGTCAAGATCGGGGGTCAAACGATGAGCAGTTCTTC
TRBJ1-1,TRBV11-2,TRBD1,-,CASSGQGGTEAFF,TGTGCCAGCAGCGGACAGGGGGGGACTGAAGCTTTCTTT
TRBJ1-2,TRBV11-1,TRBD1,-,CASSTSRGDRVYGYTF,TGTGCCAGCAGCACCTCTCGGGGGGACAGGGTTTACGGCTACACCTTC
TRBJ1-6,TRBV19,-,once,CASTPQSSYNSPLHF,TGTGCCAGTACCCCACAGAGCTCCTATAATTCACCCCTCCACTTT
TRBJ1-6,TRBV18,TRBD1,few,CASSPLQGESPLHF,TGTGCCAGCTCACCACTGCAGGGGGAATCACCCCTCCACTTT
TRBJ2-2,TRBV5-1,-,-,CASSSGWTALSGELFF,TGCGCCAGCAGCTCTGGATGGACAGCTCTCTCCGGGGAGCTGTTTTTT